The sequence of this TCR beta chain was determined in a study of cytomegalovirus exposure and HLA in healthy donors. With 60 Vbeta and 13 Jbeta primers, the PCR was carried out. TCRdb keeps only in-frame clones here, not all; method: immunoSEQ multiplex PCR. Here the sample spans 95,000 to 150,000 clones, about three quarters being singletons. General observations from the study: The presence/absence work took it that sequencing depth was about the same across donors. It was shown in a later analysis that HLA-associated TCR beta chains were more clonally expanded than other, equally common chains. HLA-A and HLA-B allele assignments for most subjects were reportedly predicted accurately using TCR beta sequences.

Trimming stripped 3 bases from V and 1 base from J, with 4 bases between. The CDR3 extends over 12 amino acids. CDR1 and CDR2 (germline): SGHAT, FQNNGV. As for this clone: The antigen remains undetermined.

The clonotype originates from a woman aged 35 to 49 in good health and CMV-seropositive. Input material: PBMCs. The genes are TRBV11-2 and TRBJ2-7; D is uncertain. CDR3 DNA sequence: TGTGCCAGCAGCTTTGCGTCCTACGAGCAGTACTTC. Protein sequence: CASSFASYEQYF.